This TCR beta chain was recorded in a study of identical twins. Germline V gene lookup returns CDR1 SQVTM and CDR2 ANQGSEA. This CDR3 is 12 amino acids long. Overall study findings and caveats: With abundant cord blood beta clonotypes, insertions were fewer; memory repertoires showed no such pattern.

Concerning this clonotype itself: Its antigen is unidentified. A far larger clone is one nucleotide away, so this likely arose from a read error.

All donors were healthy Caucasians. TCRdb called the 5' RACE reads again in MiXCR, with one record for every CDR3 protein. The repertoire holds 1.5 million to 2 million distinct CDR3 sequences, with more than 30% as singletons. The chain couples TRBV29-1 to TRBJ2-5; possibly TRBD2 for D (6 bases). The DNA matches TRBJ2-7 better at its end, which makes the J call doubtful. Sequenced sample: cord blood. The clonotype originates from a newborn girl in good health. The CDR3 sequence is CSVEGRGYEQYF. The CDR3 DNA sequence: TGCAGCGTTGAAGGGCGGGGCTACGAGCAGTACTTC.